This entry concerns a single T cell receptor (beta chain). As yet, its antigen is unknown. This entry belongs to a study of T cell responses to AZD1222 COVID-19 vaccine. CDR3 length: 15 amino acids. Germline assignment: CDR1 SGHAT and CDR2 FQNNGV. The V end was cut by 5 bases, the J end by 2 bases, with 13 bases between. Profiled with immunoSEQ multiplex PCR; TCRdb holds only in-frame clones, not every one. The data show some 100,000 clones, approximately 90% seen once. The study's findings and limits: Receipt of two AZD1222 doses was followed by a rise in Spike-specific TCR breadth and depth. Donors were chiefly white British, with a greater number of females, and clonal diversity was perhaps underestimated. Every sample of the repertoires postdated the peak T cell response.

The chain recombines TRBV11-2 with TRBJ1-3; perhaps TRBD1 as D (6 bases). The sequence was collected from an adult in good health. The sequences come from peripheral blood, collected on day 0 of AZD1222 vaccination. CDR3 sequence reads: CASSPRGVAGNTIYF. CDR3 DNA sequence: TGTGCCAGCAGCCCGAGGGGGGTTGCTGGAAACACCATATATTTT.